Listed below are T cell receptor beta chains from one sample, sequenced in a study of blood T cell repertoires in COVID-19. The assay was immunoSEQ multiplex PCR, and TCRdb's table has in-frame clones only and misses some. The table has about 140,000 clones, approximately 91% seen once. The sample comprised peripheral blood. These receptors all stem from a man in his forties or fifties with active or convalescent COVID-19. Each CDR3 is given with its conserved first and last residue. The D gene is left open where the match is weak. The size of a clone is reported for some rows only, either as once, few or many, or as a class for expanded clones.

d_gene | abundance | j_gene | v_gene | CDR3nt | CDR3aa
- | - | TRBJ2-7 | TRBV19 | TGTGCCAGTAGTATAGAAGGCGGCTCCTACGAGCAGTACTTC | CASSIEGGSYEQYF
- | - | TRBJ1-4 | TRBV7-9 | TGTGCCAGCAGCCTAGCCGCGGGGGCGGTGGAAAAACTGTTTTTT | CASSLAAGAVEKLFF
TRBD1 | once | TRBJ2-7 | TRBV15 | TGTGCCACCAGCAGGGACAGGGGAGGCTACGAGCAGTACTTC | CATSRDRGGYEQYF
- | - | TRBJ1-5 | TRBV19 | TGTGCCAGTACCTCTACTAGCAATCAGCCCCAGCATTTT | CASTSTSNQPQHF
TRBD1 | - | TRBJ1-4 | TRBV5-5 | TGTGCCAGCAGCATCGGGACAGGGGCGAGTAATGAAAAACTGTTTTTT | CASSIGTGASNEKLFF
- | once | TRBJ2-5 | TRBV6-5 | TGTGCCAGCAGTTCACTAGGGAGAGAGACCCAGTACTTC | CASSSLGRETQYF
- | - | TRBJ2-7 | TRBV12-3/TRBV12-4 | TGTGCCAGCAGCCTCGGACAATCCTACGAGCAGTACTTC | CASSLGQSYEQYF
TRBD2 | once | TRBJ2-3 | TRBV9 | TGTGCCAGCAGCGCTCTAGCGGGAGCTGGCACAGATACGCAGTATTTT | CASSALAGAGTDTQYF
- | - | TRBJ2-1 | TRBV5-6 | TGTGCCAGCAGCTTGAGGGGGTTTCGAGGTGAGCAGTTCTTC | CASSLRGFRGEQFF
TRBD1 | - | TRBJ2-1 | TRBV20-1 | TGCAGTGCTAGTGGGACAGGGGAGGGGTACAATGAGCAGTTCTTC | CSASGTGEGYNEQFF
- | - | TRBJ2-6 | TRBV30 | TGTGCCTGGAGAGCGCCCGGTGGGGCCAACGTCCTGACTTTC | CAWRAPGGANVLTF
- | - | TRBJ2-1 | TRBV28 | TGTGCCAGCCGCGGTCGCGATGAGCAGTTCTTC | CASRGRDEQFF
- | - | TRBJ2-7 | TRBV5-1 | TGCGCCAGCAGCTTGGGGGACTGGCCCTACGAGCAGTACTTC | CASSLGDWPYEQYF
- | once | TRBJ1-1 | TRBV28 | TGTGCCAGCAGTTTAAGGTCGGCTTGGAGGACTGAAGCTTTCTTT | CASSLRSAWRTEAFF
- | - | TRBJ1-1 | TRBV28 | TGTGCCAGCAGGTACGGGGGTCTGAACACTGAAGCTTTCTTT | CASRYGGLNTEAFF
TRBD1 | - | TRBJ2-5 | TRBV28 | TGTGCCAGCAGTAATCCGGGACAGGGTCTCGAGACCCAGTACTTC | CASSNPGQGLETQYF
- | - | TRBJ2-4 | TRBV3-1/TRBV3-2 | TGTGCCAGCAGCCAAGAGAGGTTAACAAAAAACATTCAGTACTTC | CASSQERLTKNIQYF
TRBD1 | - | TRBJ2-2 | TRBV3-1/TRBV3-2 | TGTGCCAGCAGCCAAAGGACAGGAGGCGCCGGGGAGCTGTTTTTT | CASSQRTGGAGELFF
- | - | TRBJ2-7 | TRBV20-1 | TGCAGTGCTAGTAAAGGGGCGACAGTGGGGGAGCAGTACTTC | CSASKGATVGEQYF
- | - | TRBJ1-2 | TRBV6-6 | TGTGCCAGCAGTGGAGGGGCGCATCTTCTTTATGGCTACACCTTC | CASSGGAHLLYGYTF
TRBD1 | - | TRBJ2-1 | TRBV3-1/TRBV3-2 | TGTGCCAGCAGCCTTCCGGGACAGGGGGTGGGAGGGAATGAGCAGTTCTTC | CASSLPGQGVGGNEQFF
TRBD2 | - | TRBJ2-2 | TRBV18 | TGTGCCAGCTCACGCACCCCCCTAGCGGGGTCGAACACCGGGGAGCTGTTTTTT | CASSRTPLAGSNTGELFF
- | - | TRBJ2-7 | TRBV6-6 | TGTGCCAGCAGTTCCAGGGACGAGCAGTACTTC | CASSSRDEQYF
TRBD1 | - | TRBJ1-1 | TRBV7-9 | TGTGCCAGCAGCCAGGGGACAGGGGGAAAGACTGAAGCTTTCTTT | CASSQGTGGKTEAFF
- | - | TRBJ2-5 | TRBV18 | TGTGCCAGCTCACCACCAGGGGTGGGTTCACAAGAGACCCAGTACTTC | CASSPPGVGSQETQYF
- | - | TRBJ1-5 | TRBV29-1 | TGCAGCGGGTCCAGGGGTGTGGATCAGCCCCAGCATTTT | CSGSRGVDQPQHF
TRBD1 | - | TRBJ1-4 | TRBV15 | TGTGCCACCAGCAGAGAACCGGGACAGGGGCCGTGGGGAAAACTGTTTTTT | CATSREPGQGPWGKLFF
TRBD1 | - | TRBJ2-7 | TRBV4-1 | TGCGCCAGCAGCCAGGTCGGGGACAGGTACGAGCAGTACTTC | CASSQVGDRYEQYF
- | - | TRBJ2-1 | TRBV29-1 | TGCAGCGTTGGTTCCCGGAGCTCCTACAATGAGCAGTTCTTC | CSVGSRSSYNEQFF
- | - | TRBJ1-3 | TRBV30 | TGTGCCTGGAGTGTAGGGGGATTCTCTGGAAACACCATATATTTT | CAWSVGGFSGNTIYF
- | - | TRBJ1-3 | TRBV7-8 | TGTGCCAGCAGCTTAGCTGAGGTGGGAAACACCATATATTTT | CASSLAEVGNTIYF
- | - | TRBJ2-2 | TRBV19 | TGTGCCAGTAGCGCTAAGCGAGAGAAATACACCGGGGAGCTGTTTTTT | CASSAKREKYTGELFF
TRBD1 | - | TRBJ1-1 | TRBV15 | TGTGCCACCAGCAATCAGGGGGGTTGGACTGAAGCTTTCTTT | CATSNQGGWTEAFF
TRBD1 | - | TRBJ1-5 | TRBV6-5 | TGTGCCAGCAGCCGAGACAGGGTGAATCAGCCCCAGCATTTT | CASSRDRVNQPQHF
- | - | TRBJ2-1 | TRBV7-2 | TGTGCCAGCAGCACAGACGGGATTTCCTACAATGAGCAGTTCTTC | CASSTDGISYNEQFF
TRBD1 | - | TRBJ2-7 | TRBV6-5 | TGTGCCAGCACAAGAGGGGGCCATAGCAACAACGAGCAGTACTTC | CASTRGGHSNNEQYF
TRBD1 | - | TRBJ2-5 | TRBV5-1 | TGCGCCAGCAGCTTAGGACAGGACCAAGAGACCCAGTACTTC | CASSLGQDQETQYF
- | - | TRBJ1-2 | TRBV28 | TGTGCCAGCAGTTTATACGCAGGGGTGCTAGCTAACTATGGCTACACCTTC | CASSLYAGVLANYGYTF
TRBD2 | - | TRBJ2-1 | TRBV24-1 | TGTGCCACCAGTGATTTGCGTAGCGGGACTAGCTATGAGCAGTTCTTC | CATSDLRSGTSYEQFF
TRBD2 | - | TRBJ2-7 | TRBV5-1 | TGCGCCAGCAGCTTGGTAGCGGGACTAGCCAGCGAGCAGTACTTC | CASSLVAGLASEQYF
TRBD2 | - | TRBJ2-3 | TRBV28 | TGTGCCAGCACGTCCGGCGGGGAGGGAATGGATACGCAGTATTTT | CASTSGGEGMDTQYF
TRBD1 | - | TRBJ2-2 | TRBV7-9 | TGTGCCAGCAGCGGGGGACAGGGGATCGGGGAGCTGTTTTTT | CASSGGQGIGELFF
TRBD1 | - | TRBJ2-5 | TRBV12-5 | TGTGCTAGTGGTTTGGTACAGAACAGGGGTGCCTTGACCCAGTACTTC | CASGLVQNRGALTQYF
- | - | TRBJ1-5 | TRBV6-4 | TGTGCCAGCAGTTCCGAGGAAGGACAGCCCCAGCATTTT | CASSSEEGQPQHF
TRBD2 | - | TRBJ2-1 | TRBV11-2 | TGTGCCAGCAGCTCCAGCGGGACTACGAGGGACAATGAGCAGTTCTTC | CASSSSGTTRDNEQFF
- | - | TRBJ2-3 | TRBV4-1 | TGCGCCAGCAGCCAAGATAATCGGGAGAGGGGCACAGATACGCAGTATTTT | CASSQDNRERGTDTQYF
TRBD2 | - | TRBJ2-2 | TRBV4-3 | TGCGCCAGCAGCCAAATAGCGGGAGTTCCGGCCGGGGAGCTGTTTTTT | CASSQIAGVPAGELFF
- | - | TRBJ2-7 | TRBV11-1 | TGTGCCAGCAGCCCGTGGACGGGGTCGAACGAGCAGTACTTC | CASSPWTGSNEQYF
- | - | TRBJ1-3 | TRBV7-9 | TGTGCCAGCAGCTTGTCGCGCTCTGGAAACACCATATATTTT | CASSLSRSGNTIYF
TRBD1 | few | TRBJ1-2 | TRBV11-2 | TGTGCCAGCCGCCGGACAGGGGCCTATGGCTACACCTTC | CASRRTGAYGYTF
TRBD2 | - | TRBJ2-3 | TRBV19 | TGTGCCAGTAGTGGCCGGCGGGAGGGTAGCACAGATACGCAGTATTTT | CASSGRREGSTDTQYF
TRBD2 | - | TRBJ2-7 | TRBV18 | TGTGCCAGCTCACCACGGCGGGAGGACCACGAGCAGTACTTC | CASSPRREDHEQYF
TRBD1 | - | TRBJ1-1 | TRBV28 | TGTGCCAGCAGTCTCCTACAGGGGGGTAGCACTGAAGCTTTCTTT | CASSLLQGGSTEAFF
- | - | TRBJ1-2 | TRBV28 | TGTGCCAGCAGTTTAACTGTAGCCAACTATGGCTACACCTTC | CASSLTVANYGYTF